Listed below are T cell receptor beta chains from one sample, sequenced in a study of monozygotic twins with cystic fibrosis. This table comes from immunoSEQ multiplex PCR, and its TCRdb copy is limited to in-frame clones, with some not included. Counted here are some 21,000 clones, about 90% occurring once; the ten biggest clones make up around 1.4%. The specimen sequenced was blood. Receptors were obtained from a girl aged 2-10 years with cystic fibrosis. The CDR3 runs from the conserved cysteine through the conserved F or W. Fields, in order: D gene, J gene, clone size, V gene, CDR3 DNA, CDR3 protein. D genes are given only for firm matches. Part of the rows lack a size; the others show once, few, many or a class for expanded clones.

- | TRBJ1-2 | - | TRBV23-1 | TGCGCCAGCAGTCAATCGCGGGGGCTCTATGGCTACACCTTC | CASSQSRGLYGYTF
- | TRBJ1-2 | - | TRBV2 | TGTGCCAGCAGTGAAGGAGGGGAGGGCTACACCTTC | CASSEGGEGYTF
- | TRBJ2-2 | once | TRBV14 | TGTGCCAGCAGCCATGAAGCCCTCCCGGTCTTTCGGGAGCTGTTTTTT | CASSHEALPVFRELFF
- | TRBJ1-5 | - | TRBV7-9 | TGTGCCAGCAGCTTAGAAGGGAACAATCAGCCCCAGCATTTT | CASSLEGNNQPQHF
- | TRBJ2-1 | - | TRBV27 | TGTGCCAGCAGTTTATACGATGAGCAGTTCTTC | CASSLYDEQFF
TRBD1 | TRBJ1-2 | - | TRBV5-1 | TGCGCCAGCGGTCCTACAGGGGGAGAAGGCTACACCTTC | CASGPTGGEGYTF
- | TRBJ2-1 | - | TRBV14 | TGTGCCAGCAGCCAAGATATGACGGGAGTCGTCTACAATGAGCAGTTCTTC | CASSQDMTGVVYNEQFF
- | TRBJ1-5 | - | TRBV19 | TGTGCCAGTGGACCGTATAGCAATCAGCCCCAGCATTTT | CASGPYSNQPQHF
- | TRBJ2-2 | once | TRBV10-1 | TGCGCCAGCAGCTCAGGGGTTAAAGGGGAGCTGTTTTTT | CASSSGVKGELFF
- | TRBJ2-1 | - | TRBV9 | TGTGCCAGCAGCGTAGGAAGGAGCTCCTACAATGAGCAGTTCTTC | CASSVGRSSYNEQFF
- | TRBJ2-7 | - | TRBV30 | TGTGCCTGGAGTGGGAAAGGGGATTACGAGCAGTACTTC | CAWSGKGDYEQYF
- | TRBJ2-3 | - | TRBV27 | TGTGCCAGCAGTTTTGTGGGTGGAGGGACAGATACGCAGTATTTT | CASSFVGGGTDTQYF
- | TRBJ1-2 | - | TRBV11-1 | TGTGCCAGCAGCCTTACAACGGGCTATGGCTACACCTTC | CASSLTTGYGYTF
TRBD2 | TRBJ2-7 | - | TRBV10-3 | TGTGCCATCAGTGAGTCCCGAGTCCTGACTAGCGGCTACGAGCAGTACTTC | CAISESRVLTSGYEQYF
- | TRBJ1-4 | - | TRBV29-1 | TGCAGTACTTGCCCCGGGGGTTCTTCGGGTACGGAGCCTGCAACTAATGAAAAACTGTTTTTT | CSTCPGGSSGTEPATNEKLFF
- | TRBJ1-5 | - | TRBV5-4 | TGTGCCAGCAGCTTGGCTGGGGGCAATCAGCCCCAGCATTTT | CASSLAGGNQPQHF
- | TRBJ2-5 | - | TRBV5-1 | TGCGCCAGCAGCCCCACCGGGCCGGGGAAGGAAGAGACCCAGTACTTC | CASSPTGPGKEETQYF
- | TRBJ1-3 | - | TRBV28 | TGTGCCAGCAGCCCCAGGGCGGCTGGAAACACCATATATTTT | CASSPRAAGNTIYF
- | TRBJ1-2 | - | TRBV19 | TGTGCCAGTAGTTTACTCCGGGGATCGCCCTATGGCTACACCTTC | CASSLLRGSPYGYTF
TRBD1 | TRBJ1-1 | - | TRBV11-2 | TGTGCCAGCAGCTTAGGGGGGCACAGGGGTACTGAAGCTTTCTTT | CASSLGGHRGTEAFF
- | TRBJ2-1 | - | TRBV4-2 | TGTGCCAGCAGCCAGATCCCCGGGACGTACAATGAGCAGTTCTTC | CASSQIPGTYNEQFF
- | TRBJ2-5 | - | TRBV4-2 | TGTGCCAGCAGCCAACCCCAGGGATCCCAAGAGACCCAGTACTTC | CASSQPQGSQETQYF
- | TRBJ2-7 | once | TRBV27 | TGTGCCAGCAGTTACTCGGCAGGGGCCTCCTACGAGCAGTACTTC | CASSYSAGASYEQYF
TRBD2 | TRBJ2-1 | - | TRBV6-1 | TGTGCCAGCAGTGAAGCGGGAGGGTCCTACAATGAGCAGTTCTTC | CASSEAGGSYNEQFF